Listed here is a single TCR beta chain. Its target is unknown. The sample comes from a study of PD-1 blockade in classical Hodgkin lymphoma. Findings and caveats of the study: Still unresolved is the cause of the repertoire differences, which may be disease activity or prior therapy.

Following autologous stem cell transplantation, relapse occurred in every patient, and exposure to brentuximab vedotin varied. The CDR3 spans 14 residues. Per the germline V gene, CDR1 is SGHAT and CDR2 is FQNNGV. Trimming shortened V by 2 bases and J by 7 bases, and 11 bases separated the two germline ends. Profiled with immunoSEQ multiplex PCR; TCRdb holds only in-frame clones, not every one. The data contain 10,000 to 15,000 clones, roughly 89% of them singletons. The V gene is TRBV11-2, the J gene TRBJ1-4; D is uncertain. Material: peripheral blood mononuclear cells (PBMCs), obtained at baseline. The TCR was taken from a human donor with classical Hodgkin lymphoma. The CDR3 spells CASSLNRASEKLFF. The CDR3 region has the DNA TGTGCCAGCAGCTTAAACCGGGCTTCTGAAAAACTGTTTTTT.